A selection of T cell receptor beta chains follows, all from one sample in a study of T-cell memory formation after mild COVID-19. MiXCR, run by TCRdb on the 5' RACE reads, gives a single entry per CDR3 protein. The data hold roughly 180,000 distinct CDR3 sequences, with around 10% observed a single time. Sequenced sample: PBMCs or a T cell subset sorted from them (not recorded which). Every receptor here comes from a young man who had mild COVID-19 (a few samples of this study predate the infection). Cell type and time point are not known. Each CDR3 is given with its conserved first and last residue. The order of the fields is V gene, clone size, J gene, D gene, CDR3 DNA, CDR3 protein. The D gene is left open where the match is weak. Clone size is shown for a subset of rows, as once, few, many or a class of expanded clone.

>TRBV10-3|few|TRBJ2-6|TRBD2
TGTGCCATCAGTGAGCTGACTAGCGGGGGACTCTTCCTGACTTTC
CAISELTSGGLFLTF
>TRBV20-1|few|TRBJ2-7|TRBD2
TGCAGTACCGCGCCACTAGCGGGGGCACACTACGAGCAGTACTTC
CSTAPLAGAHYEQYF
>TRBV19|many|TRBJ2-5|TRBD2
TGTGCCAGTAGTAGGGGACTAGCGGGGGCTATGCAAGAGACCCAGTACTTC
CASSRGLAGAMQETQYF
>TRBV7-6|few|TRBJ2-7|NA
TGTGCCAGCAGCTTAGTCAGGAACGCCTACGAGCAGTACTTC
CASSLVRNAYEQYF
>TRBV18|many|TRBJ2-5|NA
TGTGCCAGCTCACGACTAGAAGAGACCCAGTACTTC
CASSRLEETQYF
>TRBV5-1|many|TRBJ1-4|TRBD1
TGCGCCAGCAGCTCCGGGACAGGGGTGGAAAAACTGTTTTTT
CASSSGTGVEKLFF
>TRBV11-2|NA|TRBJ2-2|NA
TGTGCCAGCAGCTTAGCGCAGTACACCGGGGAGCTGTTTTTT
CASSLAQYTGELFF
>TRBV5-1|few|TRBJ2-1|NA
TGCGCCAGCAGCTTGGAGGGCGGGGGCGGCTGGGAGCAGTTCTTC
CASSLEGGGGWEQFF
>TRBV12-3/TRBV12-4|few|TRBJ2-1|TRBD1
TGTGCCAGCAGTCGTTTACAGGGGTCCAATGAGCAGTTCTTC
CASSRLQGSNEQFF
>TRBV15|many|TRBJ2-7|NA
TGTGCCACCAGCAGGGTAGGGGTCTACGAGCAGTACTTC
CATSRVGVYEQYF
>TRBV2|few|TRBJ1-1|NA
TGTGCCAGCAGTGATATGAAGGCGTTGAACACTGAAGCTTTCTTT
CASSDMKALNTEAFF
>TRBV7-9|NA|TRBJ2-5|NA
TGTGCCAGCACCGACCTTTGGGCGGAGACCCAGTACTTC
CASTDLWAETQYF
>TRBV4-1|NA|TRBJ1-5|NA
TGCGCCAGCAGCCAAGATCAAGGGGGATTGCAGCCCCAGCATTTT
CASSQDQGGLQPQHF
>TRBV10-3|NA|TRBJ1-6|NA
TGTGCCATCAGTGATGACATTTATTCACCCCTCCACTTT
CAISDDIYSPLHF
>TRBV18|NA|TRBJ2-1|TRBD2
TGTGCCAGCTCACCACGGGGGGGATTAAACAATGAGCAGTTCTTC
CASSPRGGLNNEQFF
>TRBV12-3/TRBV12-4|few|TRBJ2-2|NA
TGTGCCAGCGGAAGAGGGGTGGCCGGGGAGCTGTTTTTT
CASGRGVAGELFF
>TRBV20-1|few|TRBJ2-1|NA
TGCCGGACCGGGAATTACAATGAGCAGTTCTTC
CRTGNYNEQFF
>TRBV6-2/TRBV6-3|many|TRBJ2-7|NA
TGTGCCAGCAGTTATCCGGCCTACGAGCAGTACTTC
CASSYPAYEQYF
>TRBV18|few|TRBJ2-3|TRBD1
TGTGCCAGCTCATCGGACAGGGGATGGACAGATACGCAGTATTTT
CASSSDRGWTDTQYF
>TRBV12-3/TRBV12-4|few|TRBJ2-3|NA
TGTGCCAGCAGGCTGGTGGATACGCAGTATTTT
CASRLVDTQYF
>TRBV2|NA|TRBJ1-2|NA
TGTGCCAGCAGTGCAATTCAGGGAACAGGCTACACCTTC
CASSAIQGTGYTF
>TRBV12-3/TRBV12-4|NA|TRBJ1-2|NA
TGTGCCAGCAGCCCGGCGTATGGCTACACCTTC
CASSPAYGYTF
>TRBV27|NA|TRBJ1-2|NA
TGTGCCAGCAGTTTAAGGTTCAACTATGGCTACACCTTC
CASSLRFNYGYTF
>TRBV5-4|NA|TRBJ2-5|TRBD2
TGTGCCAGCAGCTTGGGTGGCGGGGGGGCCATTGAGACCCAGTACTTC
CASSLGGGGAIETQYF
>TRBV29-1|NA|TRBJ2-3|NA
TGCAGCTCCCAAGAGGGGGGTTGGTCAGATACGCAGTATTTT
CSSQEGGWSDTQYF
>TRBV28|many|TRBJ1-1|NA
TGTGCCAGCAGTTTTCGGGGGAGTGAAGCTTTCTTT
CASSFRGSEAFF
>TRBV12-3/TRBV12-4|NA|TRBJ2-3|TRBD2
TGTGCCAGCAGTTTACTCGGACTAGGGACAGATACGCAGTATTTT
CASSLLGLGTDTQYF
>TRBV4-1|NA|TRBJ1-6|NA
TGCGCCAGCAGCCACTTTTTTCGGGGAGATTCACCCCTCCACTTT
CASSHFFRGDSPLHF